What follows describes a single T cell receptor (beta chain). The CDR3 is 14 amino acids. Germline V gene data show CDR1 as SQVTM and CDR2 as ANQGSEA. With 5 bases removed from V and 0 bases from J, the gap between germline ends came to 10 bases. Per the original data handling: Nucleated cell number was recorded as an estimate derived from reference gene primer amplification. Clones were sequenced by immunoSEQ multiplex PCR, and TCRdb holds only the in-frame ones, with some missing. Clonal size and the V and J genes are those of that table, whereas D and trimming came from the DNA. The sample has 30,000 to 40,000 clones, around four fifths seen once. This record belongs to a study of blood T cell repertoires in COVID-19.

This clonotype originated in a man aged 80 or over with active or convalescent COVID-19. This chain joins TRBV29-1 and TRBJ1-4; the D gene is possibly TRBD1 (5 bases). Sequencing input: peripheral blood. In DNA form, the CDR3 reads TGCAGCGTTATCGGGGGGTCAACTAATGAAAAACTGTTTTTT. Translated, it gives CSVIGGSTNEKLFF.